This T cell receptor (beta chain) was identified in a study of T cell responses to AZD1222 COVID-19 vaccine. The repertoire was sequenced with immunoSEQ multiplex PCR; TCRdb's copy has only in-frame clones and lacks some. The sample shows 150,000 or so clones, approximately 90% of them seen only once. Germline V gives CDR1 SGHTA, CDR2 FQGNSA. V was trimmed by 2 bases and J by 9 bases, leaving 11 bases between them. The CDR3 contains 14 residues. The TCR sequence derives from an adult in good health. The specimen comprised peripheral blood, sampled on day 0 of AZD1222 vaccination. This sequence joins TRBV7-2 and TRBJ1-6, with D hard to call. DNA of the CDR3: TGTGCCAGCAGCTTAAATTGGGGTAGTTCACCCCTCCACTTT. This translates into CASSLNWGSSPLHF. The entire variable domain, with the rest obtained from reference TRBV7-2 and TRBJ1-6, is as follows: GAGVSQSPSNKVTEKGKDVELRCDPISGHTALYWYRQSLGQGLEFLIYFQGNSAPDKSGLPSDRFSAERTGGSVSTLTIQRTQQEDSAVYLCASSLNWGSSPLHFGNGTRLTVT.